Sequencing of this T cell receptor (beta chain) was carried out in a study of CD8+CD57+ T cells in acquired aplastic anemia. The overall study: The average for DNA from sorted CD4+ and CD8+ cells was about 2.9 ug. Study results and limitations: For CD8+ Simpson's diversity, patients and controls showed no significant difference. Patients and controls had in common twenty-nine CD8+ CDR3 sequences.

Comment on this clonotype: What it binds is unknown.

Whoever was chosen for sequencing had shown CD8+CD57+ cell expansion by flow cytometry. All participating patients were living with severe acquired aplastic anemia. Genomic DNA provided the template from which TCR beta VDJ and CDR3 profiles were obtained. Each CDR3 protein is one row after TCRdb ran MiXCR on the reads. The sample records about 160,000 distinct CDR3 sequences, roughly 48% being singletons. This clonotype was sampled from a human donor with aplastic anemia. The sequenced sample consisted of sorted CD4+, CD8+, or CD8+CD57+ T cells (not recorded which) from PBMCs.

The CDR3 region has the DNA TGTGCCAGCTCACCAGCCTCTGGGGCCTCCTACGAGCAGTACTTC. Amino acid sequence: CASSPASGASYEQYF. The chain is built from TRBV18 and TRBJ2-7; weak D call: TRBD1 (5 bases). Trimming stripped 2 bases from V and 0 bases from J, with 11 bases between. Germline values: CDR1 KGHSH, CDR2 LQKENI. This CDR3 has 15 amino acids.